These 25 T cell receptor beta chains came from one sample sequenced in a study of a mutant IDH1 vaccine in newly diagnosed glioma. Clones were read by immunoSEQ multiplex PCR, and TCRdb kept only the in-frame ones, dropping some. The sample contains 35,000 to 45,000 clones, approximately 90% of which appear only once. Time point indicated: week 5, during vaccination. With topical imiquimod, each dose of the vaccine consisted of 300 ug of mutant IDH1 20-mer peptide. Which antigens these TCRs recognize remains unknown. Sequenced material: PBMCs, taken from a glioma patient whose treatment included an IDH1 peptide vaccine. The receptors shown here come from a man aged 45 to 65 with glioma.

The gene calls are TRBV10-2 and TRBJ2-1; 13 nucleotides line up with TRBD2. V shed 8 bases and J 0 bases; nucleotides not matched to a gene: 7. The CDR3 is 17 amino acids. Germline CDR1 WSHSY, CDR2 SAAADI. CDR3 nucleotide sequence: TGCGCCAGCCGACTAGCGGGGGGCAAGAGCTCCTACAATGAGCAGTTCTTC. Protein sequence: CASRLAGGKSSYNEQFF.

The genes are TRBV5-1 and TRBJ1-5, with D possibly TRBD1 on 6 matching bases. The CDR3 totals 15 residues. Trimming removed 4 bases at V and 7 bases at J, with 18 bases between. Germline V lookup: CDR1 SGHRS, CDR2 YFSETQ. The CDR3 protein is CASSPVTGKGQPQHF. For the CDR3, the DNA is TGCGCCAGCAGCCCGGTTACAGGGAAGGGACAGCCCCAGCATTTT.

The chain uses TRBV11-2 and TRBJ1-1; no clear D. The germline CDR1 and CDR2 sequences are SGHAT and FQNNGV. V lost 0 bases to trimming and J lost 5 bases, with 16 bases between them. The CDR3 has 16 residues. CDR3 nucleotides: TGTGCCAGCAGCTTAGATCGGGGAACGGGGAGGACTGAAGCTTTCTTT. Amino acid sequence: CASSLDRGTGRTEAFF.

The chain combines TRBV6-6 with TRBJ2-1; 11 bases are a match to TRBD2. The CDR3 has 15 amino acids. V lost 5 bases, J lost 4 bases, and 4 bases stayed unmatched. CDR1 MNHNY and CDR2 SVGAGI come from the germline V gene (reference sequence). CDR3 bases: TGTGCCAGCAGTAAGACTAGCGGGGTTTACAATGAGCAGTTCTTC. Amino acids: CASSKTSGVYNEQFF.

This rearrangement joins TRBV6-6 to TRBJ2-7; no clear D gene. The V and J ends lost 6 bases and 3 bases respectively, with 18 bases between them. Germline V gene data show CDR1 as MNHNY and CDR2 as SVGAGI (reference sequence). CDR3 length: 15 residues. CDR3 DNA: TGTGCCAGCAGCCCCCCTGAAGGGAATGGCTACGAGCAGTACTTC. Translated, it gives CASSPPEGNGYEQYF.

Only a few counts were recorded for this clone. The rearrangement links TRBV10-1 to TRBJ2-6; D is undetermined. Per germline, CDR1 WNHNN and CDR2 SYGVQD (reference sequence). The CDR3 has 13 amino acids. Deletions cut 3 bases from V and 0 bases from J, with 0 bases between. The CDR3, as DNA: TGCGCCAGCAGTGACTCTGGGGCCAACGTCCTGACTTTC. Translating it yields CASSDSGANVLTF.

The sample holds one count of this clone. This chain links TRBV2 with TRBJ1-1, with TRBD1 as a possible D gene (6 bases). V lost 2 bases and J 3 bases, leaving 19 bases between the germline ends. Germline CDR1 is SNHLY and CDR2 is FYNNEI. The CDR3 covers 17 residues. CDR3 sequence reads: CASSETRYRVGDTEAFF. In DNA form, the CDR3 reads TGTGCCAGCAGTGAAACCCGCTACAGGGTCGGGGACACTGAAGCTTTCTTT.

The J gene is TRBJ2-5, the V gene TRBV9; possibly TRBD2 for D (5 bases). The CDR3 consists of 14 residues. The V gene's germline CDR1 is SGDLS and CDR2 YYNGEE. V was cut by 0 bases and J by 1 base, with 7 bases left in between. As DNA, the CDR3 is TGTGCCAGCAGCGTAGAGAGCGGCCAAGAGACCCAGTACTTC. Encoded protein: CASSVESGQETQYF.

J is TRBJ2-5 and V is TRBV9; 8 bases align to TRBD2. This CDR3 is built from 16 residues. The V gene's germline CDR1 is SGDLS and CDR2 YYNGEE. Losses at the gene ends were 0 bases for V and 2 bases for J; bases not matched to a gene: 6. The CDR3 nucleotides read TGTGCCAGCAGCGTAGGAGTAGCGGGGAGGCAAGAGACCCAGTACTTC. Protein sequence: CASSVGVAGRQETQYF.

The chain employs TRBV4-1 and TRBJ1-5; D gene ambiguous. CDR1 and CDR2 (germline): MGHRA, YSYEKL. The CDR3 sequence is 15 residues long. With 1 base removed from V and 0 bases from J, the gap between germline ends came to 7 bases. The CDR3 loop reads CASSQVTYSNQPQHF. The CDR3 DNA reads TGCGCCAGCAGCCAAGTGACTTATAGCAATCAGCCCCAGCATTTT.

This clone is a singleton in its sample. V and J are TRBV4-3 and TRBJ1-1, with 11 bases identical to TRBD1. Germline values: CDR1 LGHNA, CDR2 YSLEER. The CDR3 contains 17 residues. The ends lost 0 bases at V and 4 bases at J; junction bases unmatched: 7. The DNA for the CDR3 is TGCGCCAGCAGCCAAGATACCCCCGGGACAGGGGGCACTGAAGCTTTCTTT. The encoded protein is CASSQDTPGTGGTEAFF.

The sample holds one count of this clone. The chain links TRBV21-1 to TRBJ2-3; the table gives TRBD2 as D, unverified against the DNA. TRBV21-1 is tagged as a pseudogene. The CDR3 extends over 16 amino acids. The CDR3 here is CASSTGTSGRTDTQYF. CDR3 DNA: TGTGCCAGCAGCACCGGGACTAGCGGGAGGACAGATACGCAGTATTTT.

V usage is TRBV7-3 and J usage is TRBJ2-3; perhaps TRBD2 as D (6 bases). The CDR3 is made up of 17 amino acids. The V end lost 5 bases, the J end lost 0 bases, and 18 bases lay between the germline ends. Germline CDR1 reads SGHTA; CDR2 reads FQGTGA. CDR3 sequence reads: CASSPHGEAPSTDTQYF. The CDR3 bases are TGTGCCAGCAGCCCTCATGGGGAGGCCCCTAGCACAGATACGCAGTATTTT.

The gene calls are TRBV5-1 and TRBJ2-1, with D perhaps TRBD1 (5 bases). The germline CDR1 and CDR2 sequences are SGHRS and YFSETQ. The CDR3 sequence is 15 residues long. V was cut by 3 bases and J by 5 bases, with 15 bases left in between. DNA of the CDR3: TGCGCCAGCAGCTGGGCCCAGGGAAGCAACAATGAGCAGTTCTTC. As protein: CASSWAQGSNNEQFF.

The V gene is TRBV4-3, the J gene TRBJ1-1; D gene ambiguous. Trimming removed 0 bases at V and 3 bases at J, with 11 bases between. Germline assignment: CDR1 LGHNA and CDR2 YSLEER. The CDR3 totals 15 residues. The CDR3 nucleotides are TGCGCCAGCAGCCAAGATAGGCAGTCTTACACTGAAGCTTTCTTT. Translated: CASSQDRQSYTEAFF.

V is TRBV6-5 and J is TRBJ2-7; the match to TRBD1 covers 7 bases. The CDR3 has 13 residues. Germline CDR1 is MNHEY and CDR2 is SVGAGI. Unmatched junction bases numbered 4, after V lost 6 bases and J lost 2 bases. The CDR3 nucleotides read TGTGCCAGCAGGGGGGACAGCGCCTACGAGCAGTACTTC. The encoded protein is CASRGDSAYEQYF.

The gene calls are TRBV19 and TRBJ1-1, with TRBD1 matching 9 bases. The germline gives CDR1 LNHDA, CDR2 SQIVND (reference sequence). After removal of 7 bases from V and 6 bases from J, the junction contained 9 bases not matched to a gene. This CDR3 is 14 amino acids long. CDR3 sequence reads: CASIPGQGSPEAFF. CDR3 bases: TGTGCCAGTATACCGGGACAGGGTTCCCCTGAAGCTTTCTTT. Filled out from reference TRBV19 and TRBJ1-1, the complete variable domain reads DGGITQSPKYLFRKEGQNVTLSCEQNLNHDAMYWYRQDPGQGLRLIYYSQIVNDFQKGDIAEGYSVSREKKESFPLTVTSAQKNPTAFYLCASIPGQGSPEAFFGQGTRLTVV.

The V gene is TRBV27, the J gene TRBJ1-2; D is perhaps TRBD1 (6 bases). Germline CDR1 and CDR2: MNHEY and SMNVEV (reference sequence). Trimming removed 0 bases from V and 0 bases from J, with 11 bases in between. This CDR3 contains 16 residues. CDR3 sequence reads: CASSLSGDTPNYGYTF. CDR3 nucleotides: TGTGCCAGCAGTTTATCGGGGGACACACCTAACTATGGCTACACCTTC.

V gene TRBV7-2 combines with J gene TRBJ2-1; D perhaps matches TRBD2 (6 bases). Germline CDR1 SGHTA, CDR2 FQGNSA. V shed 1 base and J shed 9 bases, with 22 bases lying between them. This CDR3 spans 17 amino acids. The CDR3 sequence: CASSLGRRRRVAIEQFF. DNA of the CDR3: TGTGCCAGCAGCTTAGGCCGTCGTCGGAGGGTCGCGATTGAGCAGTTCTTC.

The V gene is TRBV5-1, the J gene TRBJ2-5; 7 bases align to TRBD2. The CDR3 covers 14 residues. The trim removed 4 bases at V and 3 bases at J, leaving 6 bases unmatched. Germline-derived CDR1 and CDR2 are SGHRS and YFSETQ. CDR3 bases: TGCGCCAGCAGCCCAGGACTAGTGGAAGAGACCCAGTACTTC. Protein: CASSPGLVEETQYF.

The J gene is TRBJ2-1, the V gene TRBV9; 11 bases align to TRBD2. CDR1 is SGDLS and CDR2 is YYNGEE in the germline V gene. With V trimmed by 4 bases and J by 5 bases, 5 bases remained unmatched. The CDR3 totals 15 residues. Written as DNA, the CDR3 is TGTGCCAGCAGCCCAACTAGCGGGAGTAACAATGAGCAGTTCTTC. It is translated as CASSPTSGSNNEQFF.

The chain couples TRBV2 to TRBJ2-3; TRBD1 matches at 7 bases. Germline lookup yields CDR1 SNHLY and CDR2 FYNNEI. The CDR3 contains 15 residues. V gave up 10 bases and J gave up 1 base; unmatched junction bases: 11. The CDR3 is CATQGQVPRTDTQYF. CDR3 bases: TGTGCCACGCAAGGACAGGTCCCTCGCACAGATACGCAGTATTTT.

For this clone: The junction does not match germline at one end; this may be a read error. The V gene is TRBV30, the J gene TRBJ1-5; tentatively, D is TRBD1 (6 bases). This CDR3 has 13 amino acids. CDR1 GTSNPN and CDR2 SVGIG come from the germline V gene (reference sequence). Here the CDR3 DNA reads TGTGCCTGGAGTGTGCAGGGGAATCGGCCCCAGCATTTT. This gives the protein CAWSVQGNRPQHF.

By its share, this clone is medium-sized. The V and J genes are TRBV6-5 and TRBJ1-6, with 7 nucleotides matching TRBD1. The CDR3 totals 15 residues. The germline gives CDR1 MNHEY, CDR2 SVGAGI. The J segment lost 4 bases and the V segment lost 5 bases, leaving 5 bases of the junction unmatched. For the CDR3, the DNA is TGTGCCAGCAGTCCGGGACAGACATATAATTCACCCCTCCACTTT. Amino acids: CASSPGQTYNSPLHF.

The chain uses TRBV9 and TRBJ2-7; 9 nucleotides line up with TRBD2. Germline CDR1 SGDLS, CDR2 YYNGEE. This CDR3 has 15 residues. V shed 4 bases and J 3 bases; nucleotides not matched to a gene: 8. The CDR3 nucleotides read TGTGCCAGCAGCATTAGCGGGAGTCCGGACTACGAGCAGTACTTC. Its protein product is CASSISGSPDYEQYF.